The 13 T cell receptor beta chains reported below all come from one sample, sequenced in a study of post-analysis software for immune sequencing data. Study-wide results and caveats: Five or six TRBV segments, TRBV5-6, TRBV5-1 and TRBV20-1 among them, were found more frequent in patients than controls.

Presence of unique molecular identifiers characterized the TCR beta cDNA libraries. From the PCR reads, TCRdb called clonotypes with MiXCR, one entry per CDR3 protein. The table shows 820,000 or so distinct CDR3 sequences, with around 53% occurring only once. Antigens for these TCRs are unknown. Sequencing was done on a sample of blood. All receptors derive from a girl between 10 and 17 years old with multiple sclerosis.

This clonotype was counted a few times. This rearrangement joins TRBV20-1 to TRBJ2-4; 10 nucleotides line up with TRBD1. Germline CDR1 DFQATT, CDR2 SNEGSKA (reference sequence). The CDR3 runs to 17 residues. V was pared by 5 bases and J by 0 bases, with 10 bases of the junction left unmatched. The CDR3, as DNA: TGCAGTGCTCCCGGGACAGGGGTTGGGCAAGCCAAAAACATTCAGTACTTC. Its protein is CSAPGTGVGQAKNIQYF.

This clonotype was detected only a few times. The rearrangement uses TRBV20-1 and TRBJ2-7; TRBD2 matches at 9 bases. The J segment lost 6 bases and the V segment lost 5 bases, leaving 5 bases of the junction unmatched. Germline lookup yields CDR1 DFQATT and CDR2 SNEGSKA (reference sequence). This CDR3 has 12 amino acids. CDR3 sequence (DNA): TGCAGTGCTCTCATTAGCGGGGGCGAGCAGTACTTC. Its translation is CSALISGGEQYF.

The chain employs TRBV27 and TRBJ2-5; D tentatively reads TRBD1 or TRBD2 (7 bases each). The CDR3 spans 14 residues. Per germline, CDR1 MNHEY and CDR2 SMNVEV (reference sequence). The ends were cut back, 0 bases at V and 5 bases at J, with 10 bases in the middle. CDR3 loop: CASSLSQGGETQYF. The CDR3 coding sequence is TGTGCCAGCAGTTTATCCCAGGGGGGGGAGACCCAGTACTTC.

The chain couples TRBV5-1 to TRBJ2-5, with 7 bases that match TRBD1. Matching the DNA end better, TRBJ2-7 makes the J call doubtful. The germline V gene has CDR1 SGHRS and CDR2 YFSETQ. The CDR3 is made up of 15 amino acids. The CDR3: CASSLAGDSPYEQYF. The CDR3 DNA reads TGCGCCAGCAGCTTGGCTGGGGACAGTCCCTACGAGCAGTACTTC.

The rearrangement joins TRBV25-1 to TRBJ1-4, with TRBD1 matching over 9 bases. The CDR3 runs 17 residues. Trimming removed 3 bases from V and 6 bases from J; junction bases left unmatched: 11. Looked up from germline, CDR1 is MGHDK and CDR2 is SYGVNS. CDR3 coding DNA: TGTGCCAGCAGTGACAGCTCGGGGGACAGGGCGGATGAAAAACTGTTTTTT. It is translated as CASSDSSGDRADEKLFF.

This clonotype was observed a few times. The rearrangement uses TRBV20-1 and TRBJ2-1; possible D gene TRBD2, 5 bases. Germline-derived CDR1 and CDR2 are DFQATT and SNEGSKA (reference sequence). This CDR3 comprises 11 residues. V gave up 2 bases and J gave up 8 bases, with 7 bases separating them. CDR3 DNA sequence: TGCAGTGCTAGAAGGGAGCATGAGCAGTTCTTC. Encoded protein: CSARREHEQFF.

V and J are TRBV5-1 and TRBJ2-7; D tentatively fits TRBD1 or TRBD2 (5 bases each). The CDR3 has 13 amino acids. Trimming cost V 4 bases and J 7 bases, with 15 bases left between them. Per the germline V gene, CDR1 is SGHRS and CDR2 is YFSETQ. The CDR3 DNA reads TGCGCCAGCAGCATGGGACCGACCAATGAGCAGTACTTC. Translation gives CASSMGPTNEQYF. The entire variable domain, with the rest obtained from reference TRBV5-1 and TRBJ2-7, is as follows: KAGVTQTPRYLIKTRGQQVTLSCSPISGHRSVSWYQQTPGQGLQFLFEYFSETQRNKGNFPGRFSGRQFSNSRSEMNVSTLELGDSALYLCASSMGPTNEQYFGPGTRLTVT.

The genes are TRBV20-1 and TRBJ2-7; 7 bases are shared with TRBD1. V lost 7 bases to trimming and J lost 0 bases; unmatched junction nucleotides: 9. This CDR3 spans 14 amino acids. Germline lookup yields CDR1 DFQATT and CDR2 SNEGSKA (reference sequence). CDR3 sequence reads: CSGASGTVSYEQYF. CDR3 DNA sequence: TGCAGTGGCGCTTCCGGGACAGTCTCCTACGAGCAGTACTTC.

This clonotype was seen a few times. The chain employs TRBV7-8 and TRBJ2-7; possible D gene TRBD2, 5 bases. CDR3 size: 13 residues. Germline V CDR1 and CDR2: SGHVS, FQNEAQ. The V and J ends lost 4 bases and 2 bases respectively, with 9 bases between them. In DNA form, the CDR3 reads TGTGCCAGCAGCTACGGGGTCCCCTACGAGCAGTACTTC. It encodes CASSYGVPYEQYF.

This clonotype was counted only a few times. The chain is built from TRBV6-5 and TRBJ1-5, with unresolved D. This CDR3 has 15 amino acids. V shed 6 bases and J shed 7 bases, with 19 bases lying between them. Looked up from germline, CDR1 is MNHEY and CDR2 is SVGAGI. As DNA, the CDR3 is TGTGCCAGCAGGAAGACCCCCCTAATTGACCAGCCCCAGCATTTT. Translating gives CASRKTPLIDQPQHF.

CDR3 nucleotides: TGCAGTGCTAGAGGAATCTCGTGGGGGGATACGCAGTATTTT. It translates to CSARGISWGDTQYF. J is TRBJ2-3 and V is TRBV20-1, with D possibly being TRBD1 or TRBD2 (5 bases each). V lost 1 base and J 6 bases, leaving 14 bases between the germline ends. CDR3 size: 14 residues. Germline V gene sequence: CDR1 DFQATT, CDR2 SNEGSKA (reference sequence).

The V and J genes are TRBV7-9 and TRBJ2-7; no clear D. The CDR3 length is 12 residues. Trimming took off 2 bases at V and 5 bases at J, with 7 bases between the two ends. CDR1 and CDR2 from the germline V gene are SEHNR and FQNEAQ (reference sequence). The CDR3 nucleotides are TGTGCCAGCAGCTTACCCGTCCACGAGCAGTACTTC. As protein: CASSLPVHEQYF.

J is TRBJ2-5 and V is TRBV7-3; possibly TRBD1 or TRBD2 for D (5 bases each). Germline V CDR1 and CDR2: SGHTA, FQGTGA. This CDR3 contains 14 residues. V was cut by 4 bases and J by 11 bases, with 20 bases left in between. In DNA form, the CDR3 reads TGTGCCAGCAGCTATGAGGGACCCAGAGGAGAGCAGTACTTC. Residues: CASSYEGPRGEQYF. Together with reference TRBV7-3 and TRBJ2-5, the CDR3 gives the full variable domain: GAGVSQTPSNKVTEKGKYVELRCDPISGHTALYWYRQSLGQGPEFLIYFQGTGAADDSGLPNDRFFAVRPEGSVSTLKIQRTERGDSAVYLCASSYEGPRGEQYFGPGTRLLVL.